These 10 T cell receptor beta chains share one sample of origin, sequenced in a study of CD8 T cells in ankylosing spondylitis. Study observations and caveats: Ankylosing spondylitis blood appeared to carry a characteristic TCR beta motif of several highly homologous variants.

No antigen has been identified for these receptors. TCRdb recomputed calls from the 5' RACE reads with MiXCR, one row per CDR3 protein. The data show 700,000 to 1,000,000 distinct CDR3 sequences, with 12% seen just once and approximately 0.5% held by the top ten. Sequences were obtained from blood, either unsorted or a sorted T cell fraction (not recorded which). These receptors were collected from a male donor with ankylosing spondylitis.

V is TRBV2 and J is TRBJ1-1, with no clear D. The CDR3 runs to 11 residues. Germline V gene data show CDR1 as SNHLY and CDR2 as FYNNEI. V was trimmed by 7 bases and J by 6 bases, leaving 9 bases between them. The CDR3 reads CASTGIPEAFF. Written as DNA, the CDR3 is TGTGCCAGCACAGGTATCCCTGAAGCTTTCTTT.

The rearrangement links TRBV30 to TRBJ1-2; a possible D gene is TRBD1 (5 bases). V was trimmed by 0 bases and J by 0 bases, leaving 20 bases between them. CDR1 and CDR2 (germline): GTSNPN, SVGIG (reference sequence). The CDR3 runs to 18 residues. CDR3 in DNA: TGTGCCTGGAGTGTAAACCTCTGGGGGAGGTTAGCTAACTATGGCTACACCTTC. Protein: CAWSVNLWGRLANYGYTF.

The chain joins TRBV4-2 to TRBJ2-7; 7 nucleotides match TRBD2. The CDR3 totals 16 residues. CDR1 is LGHNA and CDR2 is YNFKEQ in the germline V gene. The V and J ends lost 1 base and 1 base, in that order; junction bases with no gene match: 7. Written as DNA, the CDR3 is TGTGCCAGCAGCCAAGTGGTCGGGGGAGGGTCCTACGAGCAGTACTTC. Its translation is CASSQVVGGGSYEQYF.

The chain couples TRBV7-9 to TRBJ2-3; D possibly corresponds to TRBD2 (5 bases). In germline, CDR1 is SEHNR, CDR2 FQNEAQ (reference sequence). V dropped 3 bases and J dropped 0 bases, with 13 bases sitting between them. The CDR3 is made up of 16 amino acids. CDR3 in amino acids: CASSLRSRLSTDTQYF. The CDR3 DNA reads TGTGCCAGCAGCTTGAGGAGCAGACTAAGCACAGATACGCAGTATTTT.

The chain is built from TRBV7-9 and TRBJ2-4; D uncertain. Germline CDR1 and CDR2: SEHNR and FQNEAQ (reference sequence). The CDR3 contains 14 residues. Between the trimmed V and J ends, which lost 5 bases and 6 bases, there was a span of 14 bases. The CDR3 here is CASSRDSNTNIQYF. The CDR3 DNA is TGTGCCAGCAGCCGTGATTCAAATACAAACATTCAGTACTTC.

This clonotype was counted a few times. V gene TRBV7-2 combines with J gene TRBJ2-2, with 8 positions matching TRBD1. The V and J ends lost 5 bases and 4 bases, in that order; junction bases with no gene match: 3. The germline CDR1 and CDR2 sequences are SGHTA and FQGNSA. The CDR3 length is 14 residues. CDR3 protein: CASSRGQGTGELFF. In DNA form, the CDR3 reads TGTGCCAGCAGCAGAGGACAGGGCACCGGGGAGCTGTTTTTT.

CDR3 nucleotide sequence: TGTGCCAGCAATGGTCGGGAGTCTAACCACGAGCAGTACTTC. It yields the protein CASNGRESNHEQYF. The chain employs TRBV3-1 and TRBJ2-7; TRBD2 is a possible D gene (6 bases). This CDR3 comprises 14 residues. Trimming left V 7 bases short and J 5 bases short, with 18 bases between. Germline V gene data show CDR1 as LGHDT and CDR2 as YNNKEL (reference sequence).

This clonotype was seen a handful of times. The chain combines TRBV9 with TRBJ2-3; D perhaps matches TRBD1 (6 bases). The CDR3 has 15 amino acids. Trimming took off 3 bases at V and 4 bases at J, with 15 bases between the two ends. The germline V gene encodes CDR1 SGDLS and CDR2 YYNGEE. CDR3 loop: CASSARDNSADTQYF. CDR3 DNA: TGTGCCAGCAGCGCCCGGGACAACTCGGCAGATACGCAGTATTTT. The full variable domain, with the rest looked up from reference TRBV9 and TRBJ2-3, is DSGVTQTPKHLITATGQRVTLRCSPRSGDLSVYWYQQSLDQGLQFLIQYYNGEERAKGNILERFSAQQFPDLHSELNLSSLELGDSALYFCASSARDNSADTQYFGPGTRLTVL.

Notes on this clonotype: This clone may be a read error of a much larger clone one base away. The chain employs TRBV12-3 or TRBV12-4 and TRBJ2-7; D gene unclear. This CDR3 is built from 11 residues. V was cut by 4 bases and J by 4 bases, with 5 bases left in between. CDR3 amino acids: CASSWEYEQYF. In nucleotides, the CDR3 is TGTGCCAGCAGTTGGGAATACGAGCAGTACTTC.

This clonotype was observed at least ten times. The V gene is TRBV4-3, the J gene TRBJ2-1, with D maybe TRBD1 (5 bases). V gave up 0 bases and J gave up 6 bases, with 9 bases separating them. The CDR3 covers 14 residues. Germline CDR1 is LGHNA and CDR2 is YSLEER. The CDR3, as DNA: TGCGCCAGCAGCCAAGAAAGGGGAAGCAATGAGCAGTTCTTC. Its protein product is CASSQERGSNEQFF.